Sequencing of this T cell receptor (beta chain) was carried out in a study of T cells after yellow fever vaccination. Overall study: Fractions with few cells were prepared using SMART-Seq v4 Ultra Low Input. The study, taken as a whole, reports: Most primary-vaccination clones recurred post-booster (just under 98% CD4, 88% CD8).

The CDR3 sequence is 13 residues long. Germline loops: CDR1 SGHNT, CDR2 YYREEE (reference sequence). V shed 2 bases and J shed 6 bases, with 10 bases lying between them. TCRdb processed the 5' RACE reads anew with MiXCR; each CDR3 protein has one entry. The table shows a few hundred thousand distinct CDR3 sequences, with roughly 8.3% occurring only once. This clonotype was seen more than once but under ten times. Its antigen is as yet unknown. Sequencing was performed on PBMCs, taken about 41 days after the first yellow fever vaccination. The genes are TRBV5-4 and TRBJ2-3; no firm D call. The clonotype was recovered from a man between 18 and 35 years old who received the YFV17D yellow fever vaccine. CDR3 loop: CASSFGLPDTQYF. Written as DNA, the CDR3 is TGTGCCAGCAGCTTCGGTCTTCCTGATACGCAGTATTTT.